This note documents a single T cell receptor (beta chain) sequence. What it binds is not known. This specimen belongs to a study of beta chain features in type 1 diabetes. With 5 bases removed from V and 0 bases from J, the gap between germline ends came to 10 bases. This CDR3 contains 14 residues. Germline CDR1 is MDHEN and CDR2 is SYDVKM. Findings and caveats of the study: A moderate, significant TCRB CDR3 shortening appeared in type 1 diabetes across four CD4+ subsets. A potential PCR bias toward shorter templates would be equal in patient and control samples.

Sequencing targeted expressed TCRB transcripts, as all isolated RNA had been reverse transcribed. This table comes from immunoSEQ multiplex PCR, and its TCRdb copy is limited to in-frame clones, with some not included. The sample lists about 410,000 clones; 14% were seen once. Over 95% purity was reached by all sorted populations. This TCR came from a man aged 30 to 39 in good health. Sequenced input: naive CD4+ T cells from blood. The chain has TRBV28 and TRBJ1-1; D unclear. The CDR3: CASSDIGVNTEAFF. The CDR3 nucleotides read TGTGCCAGCAGTGACATCGGGGTGAACACTGAAGCTTTCTTT.